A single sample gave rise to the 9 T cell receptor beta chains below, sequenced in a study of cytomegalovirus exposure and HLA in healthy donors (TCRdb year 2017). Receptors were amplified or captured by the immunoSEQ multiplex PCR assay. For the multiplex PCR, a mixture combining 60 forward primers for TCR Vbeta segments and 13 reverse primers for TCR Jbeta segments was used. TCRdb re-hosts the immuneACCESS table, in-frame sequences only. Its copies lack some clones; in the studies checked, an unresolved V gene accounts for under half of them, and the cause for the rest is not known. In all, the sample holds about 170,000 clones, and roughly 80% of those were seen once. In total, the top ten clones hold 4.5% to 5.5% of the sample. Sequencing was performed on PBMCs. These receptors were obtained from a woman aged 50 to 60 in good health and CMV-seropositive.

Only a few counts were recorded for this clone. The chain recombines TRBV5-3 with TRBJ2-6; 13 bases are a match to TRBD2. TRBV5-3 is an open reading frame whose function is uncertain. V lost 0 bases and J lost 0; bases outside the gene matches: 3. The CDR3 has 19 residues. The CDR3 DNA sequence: TGTGCCAGAAGCTTGGGACTAGCGGGAGGCATCTCTGGGGCCAACGTCCTGACTTTC. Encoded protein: CARSLGLAGGISGANVLTF.

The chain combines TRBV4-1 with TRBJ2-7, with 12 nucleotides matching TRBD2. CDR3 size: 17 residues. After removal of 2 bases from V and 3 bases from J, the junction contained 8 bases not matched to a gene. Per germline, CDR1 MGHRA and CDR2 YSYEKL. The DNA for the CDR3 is TGCGCCAGCAGCCAACCGACTAGCGGGAGAGACAACTACGAGCAGTACTTC. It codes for CASSQPTSGRDNYEQYF.

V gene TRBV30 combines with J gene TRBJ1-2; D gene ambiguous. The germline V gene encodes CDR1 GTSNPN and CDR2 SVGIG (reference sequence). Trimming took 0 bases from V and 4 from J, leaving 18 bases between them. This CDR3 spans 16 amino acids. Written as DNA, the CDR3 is TGTGCCTGGAGTGTATCTCTAGCGGCAGAACCCTATGGCTACACCTTC. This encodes CAWSVSLAAEPYGYTF.

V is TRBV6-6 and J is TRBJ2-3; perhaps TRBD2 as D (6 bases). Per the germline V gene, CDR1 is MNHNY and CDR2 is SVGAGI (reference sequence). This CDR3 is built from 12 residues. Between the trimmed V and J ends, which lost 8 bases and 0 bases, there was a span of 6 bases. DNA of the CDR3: TGTGCCAGCGGGGGGAGCACAGATACGCAGTATTTT. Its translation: CASGGSTDTQYF.

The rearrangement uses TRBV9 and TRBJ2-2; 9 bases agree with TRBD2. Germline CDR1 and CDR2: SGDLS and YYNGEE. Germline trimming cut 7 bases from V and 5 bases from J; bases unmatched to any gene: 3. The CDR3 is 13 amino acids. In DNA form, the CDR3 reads TGTGCCAGCGGGCTAGCGGGAACCGGGGAGCTGTTTTTT. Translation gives CASGLAGTGELFF. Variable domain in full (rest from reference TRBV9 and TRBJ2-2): DSGVTQTPKHLITATGQRVTLRCSPRSGDLSVYWYQQSLDQGLQFLIQYYNGEERAKGNILERFSAQQFPDLHSELNLSSLELGDSALYFCASGLAGTGELFFGEGSRLTVL.

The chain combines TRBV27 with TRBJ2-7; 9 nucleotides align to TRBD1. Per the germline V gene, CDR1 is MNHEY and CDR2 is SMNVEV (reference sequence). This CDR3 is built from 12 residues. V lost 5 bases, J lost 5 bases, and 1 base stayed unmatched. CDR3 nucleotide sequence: TGTGCCAGCAGTGGGACAGGGAACGAGCAGTACTTC. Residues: CASSGTGNEQYF.

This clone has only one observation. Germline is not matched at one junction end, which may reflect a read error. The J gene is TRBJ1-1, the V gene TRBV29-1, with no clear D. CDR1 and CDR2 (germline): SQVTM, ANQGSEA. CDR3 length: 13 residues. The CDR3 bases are TGCGGCGTACCGAGGGATTTCGGCACTGAAGCTTTCTTT. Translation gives CGVPRDFGTEAFF.

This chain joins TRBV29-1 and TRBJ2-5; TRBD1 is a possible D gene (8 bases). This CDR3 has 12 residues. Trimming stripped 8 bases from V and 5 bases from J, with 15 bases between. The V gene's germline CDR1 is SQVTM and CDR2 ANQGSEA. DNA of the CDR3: TGCAGCACAGGACAGGGAGGGGAGACCCAGTACTTC. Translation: CSTGQGGETQYF.

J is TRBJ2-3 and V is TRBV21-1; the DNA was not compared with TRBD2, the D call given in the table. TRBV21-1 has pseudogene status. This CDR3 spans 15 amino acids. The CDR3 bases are TGTGCCAGCAGCAAACAAGGAGAGCACACAGATACGCAGTATTTT. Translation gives CASSKQGEHTDTQYF.